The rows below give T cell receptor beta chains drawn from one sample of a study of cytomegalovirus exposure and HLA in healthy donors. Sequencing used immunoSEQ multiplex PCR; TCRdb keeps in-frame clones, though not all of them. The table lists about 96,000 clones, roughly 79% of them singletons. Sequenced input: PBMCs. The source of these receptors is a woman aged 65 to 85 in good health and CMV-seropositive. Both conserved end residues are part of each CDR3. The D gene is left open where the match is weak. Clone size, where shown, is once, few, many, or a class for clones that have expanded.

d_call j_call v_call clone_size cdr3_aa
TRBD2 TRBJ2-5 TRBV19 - CASSMMVAGRRGGNVETQYF
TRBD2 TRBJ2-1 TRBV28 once CASSWGTRRYEQFF
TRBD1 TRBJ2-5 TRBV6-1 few CASRPGQGSETQYF
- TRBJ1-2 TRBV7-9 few CASSLAGEARGYTF
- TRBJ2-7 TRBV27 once CASSYYGGVYEQYF
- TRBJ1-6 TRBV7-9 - CASSRELNNSPLHF
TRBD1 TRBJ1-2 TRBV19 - CASSIPRQGSYGYTF
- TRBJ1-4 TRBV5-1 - CASSLAGEPHEKLFF
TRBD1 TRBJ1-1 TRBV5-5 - CASSFEQGTEAFF
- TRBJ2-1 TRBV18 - CASSPPGTTYNEQFF
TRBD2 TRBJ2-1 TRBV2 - CASSDGSSGTEQFF
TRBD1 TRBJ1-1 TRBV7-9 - CASSGGRDSEAFF
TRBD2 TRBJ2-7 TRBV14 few CASSRRFLAGDYEQYF
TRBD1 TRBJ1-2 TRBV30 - CAWDASGQGYGYTF
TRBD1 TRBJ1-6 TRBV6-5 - CASSTLTGSNSPLHF
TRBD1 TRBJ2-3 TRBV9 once CASSEGQTITDTQYF
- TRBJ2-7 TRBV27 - CASSFGARPPYEQYF
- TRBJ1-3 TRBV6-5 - CASSFRSRSSGNTIYF
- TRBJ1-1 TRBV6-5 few CASSYTGKNTEAFF
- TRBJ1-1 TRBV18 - CASSIGSAEAFF
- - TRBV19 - CASSIVASYEQYF
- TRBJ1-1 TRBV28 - CASSFQGNTEAFF
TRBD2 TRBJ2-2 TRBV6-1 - CASSATSGRALGGELFF
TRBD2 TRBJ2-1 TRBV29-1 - CSVEDGGSGRWYEQFF
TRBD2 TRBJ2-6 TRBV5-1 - CASRREGGANVLTF
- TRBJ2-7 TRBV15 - CATSRDRDRDEQYF
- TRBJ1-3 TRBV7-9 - CASSIQAFGGNTIYF